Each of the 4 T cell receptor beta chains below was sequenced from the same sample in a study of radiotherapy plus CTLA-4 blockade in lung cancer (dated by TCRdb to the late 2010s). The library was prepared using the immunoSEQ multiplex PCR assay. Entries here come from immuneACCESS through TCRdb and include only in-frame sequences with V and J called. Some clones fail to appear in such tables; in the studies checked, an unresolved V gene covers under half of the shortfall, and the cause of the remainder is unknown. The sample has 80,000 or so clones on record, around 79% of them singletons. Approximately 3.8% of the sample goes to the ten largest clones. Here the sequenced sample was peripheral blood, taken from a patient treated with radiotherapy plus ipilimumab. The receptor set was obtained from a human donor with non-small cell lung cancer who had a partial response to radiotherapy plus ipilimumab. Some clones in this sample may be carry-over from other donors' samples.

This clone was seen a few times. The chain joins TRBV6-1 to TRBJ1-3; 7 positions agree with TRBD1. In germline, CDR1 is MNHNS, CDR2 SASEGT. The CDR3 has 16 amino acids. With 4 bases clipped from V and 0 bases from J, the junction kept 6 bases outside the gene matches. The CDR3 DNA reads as TGTGCCAGCAGTGGGAGGACAGGACTCTCTGGAAACACCATATATTTT. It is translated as CASSGRTGLSGNTIYF.

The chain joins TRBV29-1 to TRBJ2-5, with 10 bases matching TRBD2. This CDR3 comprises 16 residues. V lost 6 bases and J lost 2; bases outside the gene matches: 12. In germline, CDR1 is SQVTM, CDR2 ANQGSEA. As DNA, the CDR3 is TGCAGCGTCCCGTCTCATACTAGCGGGATTCAAGAGACCCAGTACTTC. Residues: CSVPSHTSGIQETQYF.

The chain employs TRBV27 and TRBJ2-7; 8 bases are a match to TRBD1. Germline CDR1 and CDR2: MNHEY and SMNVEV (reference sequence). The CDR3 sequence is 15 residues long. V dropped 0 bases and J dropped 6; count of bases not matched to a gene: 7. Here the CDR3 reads CASSLSVQGAAEQYF. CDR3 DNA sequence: TGTGCCAGCAGTTTATCAGTTCAGGGGGCAGCCGAGCAGTACTTC.

The CDR3 spells CASSQADRGRLYEQYF. CDR3 in DNA: TGTGCCAGCAGCCAAGCCGACAGGGGACGGCTTTACGAGCAGTACTTC. The chain uses TRBV5-6 and TRBJ2-7, with 8 bases lining up with TRBD1. The CDR3 spans 16 residues. CDR1 is SGHDT and CDR2 is YYEEEE in the germline V gene. After removal of 4 bases from V and 4 bases from J, the junction contained 13 bases not matched to a gene.